Only one count was recorded for the clone carrying this T cell receptor (beta chain). Trimming took 5 bases from V and 7 from J, leaving 14 bases between them. Per germline, CDR1 MNHEY and CDR2 SMNVEV (reference sequence). The CDR3 spans 13 residues. These data are taken from a study of blood T cell repertoires in COVID-19. Study-wide background: Samples of COVID-19 (acute and convalescent) were obtained from the United States, Italy and Spain. Sample material is recorded as cDNA or gDNA derived from T cells, B-cell-depleted T cells, or PBMCs.

Original data processing: Reference gene primer amplification in the assay estimated nucleated cell counts. Sequenced by immunoSEQ multiplex PCR; TCRdb stores in-frame clones only, minus some. The V and J calls and clone size come from that table; D and trimming were worked out from the DNA. This table has 150,000 to 200,000 clones, approximately 80% appearing once. V is TRBV27 and J is TRBJ1-2; D not resolved. Material: peripheral blood. The sequence came from an elderly woman with acute or convalescent COVID-19. In nucleotides, the CDR3 is TGTGCCAGCAGTCTGAGCGGGAGCGGTGGCTACACCTTC. This translates into CASSLSGSGGYTF.